The 21 T cell receptor beta chains listed next were all sequenced from one sample in a study of molecular identifiers for immune sequencing clone quantification. TCRdb fed the PCR reads into MiXCR, producing one record per CDR3 protein. The table lists roughly 86,000 distinct CDR3 sequences, around 17% of them singletons, with about 0.85% in the top ten. Sequences were obtained from naive CD8+ T cells from blood, with Jurkat cell RNA spiked in. Subset reported: FACS-sorted CD8+CD4-CCR7+CD45RA+ naive T cells. These receptors were collected from a human donor in good health. Some libraries in this study had Jurkat cell RNA spiked in.

This clonotype was counted at least ten times. The chain carries TRBV7-9 and TRBJ2-1; 9 nucleotides line up with TRBD1. The CDR3 spans 17 residues. The V gene's germline CDR1 is SEHNR and CDR2 FQNEAQ (reference sequence). Germline trimming cut 4 bases from V and 2 bases from J; bases unmatched to any gene: 9. CDR3 nucleotides: TGTGCCAGCAGCTCCACCTGGACAGGGGCAACCTACAATGAGCAGTTCTTC. Translating it yields CASSSTWTGATYNEQFF.

Details on this clonotype: This could be a read error, since a much larger clone is one nucleotide away. This chain links TRBV6-5 with TRBJ1-1; the D is unclear. The CDR3 spans 14 residues. CDR1 MNHEY and CDR2 SVGAGI come from the germline V gene. The CDR3 region is CASSYAETNTVAFF. The DNA for the CDR3 is TGTGCCAGCAGTTACGCGGAAACGAACACTGTAGCTTTCTTT.

At least ten counts were recorded for this clonotype. The chain links TRBV28 to TRBJ2-7; 7 bases fit TRBD2. The CDR3 sequence is 14 residues long. J gave up 2 bases and V 5 bases, and 6 bases lay outside the gene matches. Germline CDR1 and CDR2: MDHEN and SYDVKM. The CDR3 reads CASSLIAGPYEQYF. CDR3 sequence (DNA): TGTGCCAGCAGTCTCATAGCGGGCCCCTACGAGCAGTACTTC.

This clonotype was seen at least ten times. The V and J genes are TRBV7-9 and TRBJ2-3; D perhaps matches TRBD1 (5 bases). Germline V CDR1 and CDR2: SEHNR, FQNEAQ (reference sequence). Trimming took 5 bases from V and 4 from J, leaving 16 bases between them. The CDR3 is 15 amino acids. CDR3 coding DNA: TGTGCCAGCAGCCCCAGGGCCAACAACGCAGATACGCAGTATTTT. This translates into CASSPRANNADTQYF.

This clonotype was seen repeatedly, ten times or more. The rearrangement links TRBV27 to TRBJ2-3; no clear D. This CDR3 comprises 16 residues. The germline V and J ends were trimmed by 3 bases and 3 bases, with 16 bases remaining between them. Germline V gives CDR1 MNHEY, CDR2 SMNVEV (reference sequence). CDR3 DNA sequence: TGTGCCAGCAGTTTTCTACCTATATCCACAACAGATACGCAGTATTTT. Its translation is CASSFLPISTTDTQYF.

This clonotype was detected many times. The rearrangement links TRBV5-6 to TRBJ1-5; 9 bases line up with TRBD1. This CDR3 is built from 16 residues. J was trimmed by 1 base and V by 1 base; bases with no gene match: 3. Germline V CDR1 and CDR2: SGHDT, YYEEEE. The DNA for the CDR3 is TGTGCCAGCAGCTTGACAGGGGGCGCGAGCAATCAGCCCCAGCATTTT. The encoded protein is CASSLTGGASNQPQHF. Filled out from reference TRBV5-6 and TRBJ1-5, the complete variable domain reads DAGVTQSPTHLIKTRGQQVTLRCSPKSGHDTVSWYQQALGQGPQFIFQYYEEEERQRGNFPDRFSGHQFPNYSSELNVNALLLGDSALYLCASSLTGGASNQPQHFGDGTRLSIL.

The table lists this clonotype with many counts. At one end, the junction sequence differs from germline, possibly due to a read error. This chain uses TRBV7-6 with TRBJ1-1, with TRBD1 matching over 8 bases. The CDR3 extends over 15 amino acids. CDR1 and CDR2 from the germline V gene are SGHVS and FNYEAQ. The CDR3 loop reads CASSLATGDSTEAFF. In nucleotides, the CDR3 is TGTGCCAGCAGCCTAGCGACAGGGGATTCTACTGAAGCTTTCTTT.

In its sample, this clonotype was seen many times. This chain joins TRBV14 and TRBJ2-3; 14 nucleotides align to TRBD2. This CDR3 is 20 amino acids long. V shed 1 base and J 1 base; nucleotides not matched to a gene: 10. The V gene's germline CDR1 is SGHDN and CDR2 FVKESK. In DNA form, the CDR3 reads TGTGCCAGCAGCCAAGGGGGACTAGCGGGAGTCTACAGGGGCACAGATACGCAGTATTTT. Translation: CASSQGGLAGVYRGTDTQYF.

This clonotype was detected many times. This rearrangement joins TRBV7-9 to TRBJ2-3; D is uncertain. Germline V CDR1 and CDR2: SEHNR, FQNEAQ (reference sequence). The CDR3 is 14 residues long. Trimming cost V 5 bases and J 0 bases, with 9 bases left between them. As DNA, the CDR3 is TGTGCCAGCAGCGCAGATACTAGCACAGATACGCAGTATTTT. It specifies CASSADTSTDTQYF.

The J gene is TRBJ2-7, the V gene TRBV5-1; 12 nucleotides match TRBD2. Germline CDR1 and CDR2: SGHRS and YFSETQ. The CDR3 is 17 residues long. V lost 0 bases to trimming and J lost 2 bases; unmatched junction nucleotides: 6. The CDR3 bases are TGCGCCAGCAGCTTGGAGGGGCTAGCGGGGGGGACCTACGAGCAGTACTTC. This codes for CASSLEGLAGGTYEQYF.

This clonotype has ten or more counts. The chain recombines TRBV3-1 with TRBJ2-1, with a tentative D call TRBD2 (5 bases). From germline, CDR1 is LGHDT and CDR2 YNNKEL (reference sequence). The CDR3 sequence is 15 residues long. The germline V and J ends were trimmed by 1 base and 7 bases, with 14 bases remaining between them. CDR3 coding DNA: TGTGCCAGCAGCCAAGTGCCGGACTCTCGGAATGAGCAGTTCTTC. This sequence encodes CASSQVPDSRNEQFF.

In its sample, this clonotype was seen many times. V usage is TRBV2 and J usage is TRBJ2-5; 7 bases map to TRBD2. The CDR3 is 15 residues long. J gave up 0 bases and V 2 bases, and 3 bases lay outside the gene matches. Germline values: CDR1 SNHLY, CDR2 FYNNEI. CDR3 nucleotides: TGTGCCAGCAGTGAATCTAGCGGAGACCAAGAGACCCAGTACTTC. Amino acid sequence: CASSESSGDQETQYF.

CDR3 in DNA: TGTGCCTGCCACGGGGGTCGGGCTGAAGCTTTCTTT. Translation gives CACHGGRAEAFF. The chain links TRBV12-3 or TRBV12-4 to TRBJ1-1; D is perhaps TRBD1 (5 bases). The length of the CDR3 is 12 residues. Trimming left V 11 bases short and J 6 bases short, with 16 bases between.

This clonotype has at least ten counts. The chain combines TRBV19 with TRBJ1-4, with no clear D. This CDR3 is 11 amino acids long. Germline values: CDR1 LNHDA, CDR2 SQIVND (reference sequence). V was cut by 8 bases and J by 5 bases, with 6 bases left in between. This CDR3 reads CASSENEKLFF. In DNA, the CDR3 is TGTGCCAGTTCGGAAAATGAAAAACTGTTTTTT.

This clonotype has just a few counts. This chain uses TRBV4-1 with TRBJ1-1; D unclear. CDR1 is MGHRA, CDR2 YSYEKL, per germline. V lost 2 bases, J lost 4 bases, and 5 bases lay in between. This CDR3 comprises 12 residues. CDR3 sequence reads: CASSQPPTEAFF. CDR3 bases: TGCGCCAGCAGCCAACCCCCCACTGAAGCTTTCTTT.

The sample holds many counts of this clonotype. The chain recombines TRBV20-1 with TRBJ2-3, with unresolved D. The V gene's germline CDR1 is DFQATT and CDR2 SNEGSKA (reference sequence). Trimming removed 0 bases at V and 3 bases at J, with 13 bases between. This CDR3 is built from 15 residues. The CDR3: CSARDMLTGTDTQYF. In DNA, the CDR3 is TGCAGTGCTAGAGATATGCTGACTGGAACAGATACGCAGTATTTT.

This clonotype was counted a few times. The chain employs TRBV28 and TRBJ1-2; D might be TRBD1 (5 bases). The CDR3 has 13 residues. Trimming took off 4 bases at V and 2 bases at J, with 8 bases between the two ends. Germline lookup yields CDR1 MDHEN and CDR2 SYDVKM. The CDR3, as DNA: TGTGCCAGCAGTTCCAGGACAAACTATGGCTACACCTTC. It translates to CASSSRTNYGYTF.

This clonotype was detected many times. The rearrangement joins TRBV6-6 to TRBJ1-4; the D gene is possibly TRBD1 (5 bases). The CDR3 has 16 residues. Trimming pared 5 bases from V and 0 bases from J, leaving 13 bases between. The germline V gene encodes CDR1 MNHNY and CDR2 SVGAGI (reference sequence). The CDR3 region is CASSQDGTATNEKLFF. CDR3 DNA sequence: TGTGCCAGCAGTCAGGATGGGACGGCAACTAATGAAAAACTGTTTTTT.

This clonotype was counted ten times or more. J is TRBJ2-1 and V is TRBV4-3; 8 positions agree with TRBD2. CDR3 length: 15 residues. CDR1 and CDR2 (germline): LGHNA, YSLEER. Trimming cost V 1 base and J 2 bases; bases outside gene matches: 1. The CDR3 coding sequence is TGCGCCAGCAGCCAAGGAGCGGGAGCCTACAATGAGCAGTTCTTC. Translation: CASSQGAGAYNEQFF.

With respect to this clonotype: A much larger clonotype is one base distant, so this may be a read error. Given the absence of the conserved phenylalanine or tryptophan at the CDR3 end, a read error is likely. This rearrangement joins TRBV11-2 to TRBJ1-1; D unclear. The CDR3 has 11 residues. V lost 7 bases to trimming and J lost 3 bases, with 6 bases between them. Germline CDR1 is SGHAT and CDR2 is FQNNGV. DNA for the CDR3: TGTGCCAGCAAACGGGACACTGAAGCTTTCTCT. Amino acids: CASKRDTEAFS.

This clonotype was recorded many times. The chain combines TRBV18 with TRBJ2-3; a weak D match, TRBD2 (6 bases). CDR3 length: 14 amino acids. The V gene's germline CDR1 is KGHSH and CDR2 LQKENI. V was shortened by 2 bases and J by 3 bases, with 9 bases between the two germline ends. The CDR3 spells CASSPVAGTDTQYF. The CDR3 DNA sequence: TGTGCCAGCTCACCAGTTGCGGGGACAGATACGCAGTATTTT.